Below are 28 T cell receptor beta chains sequenced from a single sample in a study of blood T cell repertoires in COVID-19. The table came from immunoSEQ multiplex PCR; TCRdb's copy has only in-frame clones and leaves some out. Among fewer than 450,000 clones listed, 90% were seen once. The source material was PBMCs or T cells enriched from blood (not recorded which). These receptors were taken from a young man who had recovered from COVID-19.

The CDR3 loop is CASSLSQAGSPLHF. Here the CDR3 DNA reads TGTGCCAGCAGCTTAAGTCAGGCGGGTTCACCCCTCCACTTT. The chain combines TRBV7-3 with TRBJ1-6; D gene unclear. Trimming removed 1 base at V and 9 bases at J, with 10 bases between. Germline CDR1 SGHTA, CDR2 FQGTGA. The CDR3 consists of 14 residues.

This clone was seen many times. This chain uses TRBV20-1 with TRBJ1-3; D possibly corresponds to TRBD1 (5 bases). This CDR3 is 14 amino acids long. Trimming left V 3 bases short and J 3 bases short, with 12 bases between. Germline assignment: CDR1 DFQATT and CDR2 SNEGSKA (reference sequence). The CDR3 nucleotides read TGCAGTGCTAGTAGGGGCGACGGTGGAAACACCATATATTTT. It specifies CSASRGDGGNTIYF.

This clone was seen more than once but under ten times. The rearrangement uses TRBV2 and TRBJ1-4, with D possibly matching TRBD1 (6 bases). CDR1 is SNHLY, CDR2 FYNNEI, per germline. With 10 bases removed from V and 0 bases from J, the gap between germline ends came to 9 bases. The CDR3 has 13 amino acids. CDR3 sequence reads: CAMDSPTNEKLFF. The CDR3 bases are TGTGCCATGGACAGCCCAACTAATGAAAAACTGTTTTTT.

This clone was detected only once. This chain connects TRBV30 to TRBJ2-7, with 9 bases lining up with TRBD2. The CDR3 length is 12 residues. Germline values: CDR1 GTSNPN, CDR2 SVGIG (reference sequence). Trimming at V came to 4 bases and at J to 3 bases, leaving 1 base not matched to a gene. The CDR3 region is CAWKAGGYEQYF. The CDR3 nucleotides read TGTGCCTGGAAAGCGGGAGGCTACGAGCAGTACTTC.

This clone occurred a few times. Different DNA sequences within this sample yield the same CDR3. The J gene is TRBJ1-1, the V gene TRBV4-1, with 8 bases matching TRBD1. V was pared by 0 bases and J by 0 bases, with 6 bases of the junction left unmatched. Germline assignment: CDR1 MGHRA and CDR2 YSYEKL. The CDR3 loop spans 17 amino acids. CDR3 DNA sequence: TGCGCCAGCAGCCAAGATGGTGGGGACAGGATGAACACTGAAGCTTTCTTT. This translates into CASSQDGGDRMNTEAFF.

The chain joins TRBV5-4 to TRBJ2-7, with a weak D call TRBD1 (6 bases). The V gene's germline CDR1 is SGHNT and CDR2 YYREEE (reference sequence). The CDR3 extends over 14 amino acids. V dropped 5 bases and J dropped 7 bases, with 19 bases sitting between them. The CDR3 is CASSRGTDQGEQYF. The DNA of the CDR3 is TGTGCCAGCAGTAGGGGGACGGACCAAGGGGAGCAGTACTTC. Full variable domain (remainder filled in from reference TRBV5-4 and TRBJ2-7): ETGVTQSPTHLIKTRGQQVTLRCSSQSGHNTVSWYQQALGQGPQFIFQYYREEENGRGNFPPRFSGLQFPNYSSELNVNALELDDSALYLCASSRGTDQGEQYFGPGTRLTVT.

CDR3 loop: CASSLGGNYEQYF. CDR3 sequence (DNA): TGTGCCAGCAGCTTAGGCGGTAACTACGAGCAGTACTTC. The chain is built from TRBV13 and TRBJ2-7; D gene uncertain. The germline gives CDR1 PRHDT, CDR2 FYEKMQ (reference sequence). V shed 0 bases and J shed 3 bases, with 6 bases lying between them. CDR3 size: 13 residues.

This chain links TRBV15 with TRBJ1-1; D is unclear. The CDR3 is 14 amino acids. Trimming removed 0 bases at V and 3 bases at J, with 8 bases between. Germline V gene lookup returns CDR1 LNHNV and CDR2 YYDKDF (reference sequence). The CDR3: CATSRDMSYTEAFF. The CDR3 nucleotides are TGTGCCACCAGCAGAGATATGTCTTACACTGAAGCTTTCTTT.

The CDR3 DNA is TGTGCCAGCTCACAGAACAGGGGAGTCGGGCAGTTCTTC. As protein: CASSQNRGVGQFF. The chain joins TRBV18 to TRBJ2-1; 7 bases match TRBD1. CDR1 and CDR2 from the germline V gene are KGHSH and LQKENI. CDR3 length: 13 amino acids. The junction had 9 bases not matched to a gene; V was cut back by 4 bases and J by 12 bases.

The genes are TRBV27 and TRBJ2-3, with 9 bases fitting TRBD2. The J segment lost 2 bases and the V segment lost 4 bases, leaving 4 bases of the junction unmatched. Germline values: CDR1 MNHEY, CDR2 SMNVEV (reference sequence). CDR3 size: 15 residues. The CDR3 bases are TGTGCCAGCAGTTCCTTAGCGGGAGACACAGATACGCAGTATTTT. Translated: CASSSLAGDTDTQYF.

The chain combines TRBV7-2 with TRBJ1-6; 7 positions agree with TRBD1. Trimming took 5 bases from V and 8 from J; bases not matched to a gene: 9. The CDR3 covers 15 residues. The germline V gene encodes CDR1 SGHTA and CDR2 FQGNSA. The CDR3 sequence is CASSPRGQRDSPLHF. As DNA, the CDR3 is TGTGCCAGCAGCCCCCGGGGACAGAGAGATTCACCCCTCCACTTT.

The rearrangement links TRBV10-3 to TRBJ2-7; D not resolved. The CDR3 has 9 amino acids. Germline V lookup: CDR1 ENHRY, CDR2 SYGVKD. V shed 8 bases and J shed 7 bases, with 6 bases lying between them. Written as DNA, the CDR3 is TGTGCCATCCGGTTGGAGCAGTACTTC. It codes for CAIRLEQYF.

The chain recombines TRBV14 with TRBJ1-2; D is possibly TRBD1 (6 bases). Trimming took 4 bases from V and 0 from J, leaving 18 bases between them. The CDR3 consists of 17 residues. The germline CDR1 and CDR2 sequences are SGHDN and FVKESK. The CDR3 is CASSLRPTGTSNYGYTF. CDR3 DNA: TGTGCCAGCAGCCTACGGCCCACCGGGACATCTAACTATGGCTACACCTTC.

The rearrangement joins TRBV6-5 to TRBJ2-3; 10 bases match TRBD1. The CDR3 extends over 15 amino acids. Germline V gene lookup returns CDR1 MNHEY and CDR2 SVGAGI. V lost 9 bases and J lost 5; bases outside the gene matches: 11. The CDR3 region has the DNA TGTGCCAGTCGCCCCAGTGGGACAGGGGTAGATACGCAGTATTTT. Amino acids: CASRPSGTGVDTQYF.

For this clone: This same CDR3 is encoded by further DNA sequences in the sample. This chain links TRBV3-1 (or the pseudogene TRBV3-2) with TRBJ1-5; D is unclear. Germline V gives CDR1 LGHDT, CDR2 YNNKEL (reference sequence). The CDR3 totals 14 residues. Trimming took off 3 bases at V and 3 bases at J, with 9 bases between the two ends. The CDR3 reads CASSHLGDNQPQHF. DNA of the CDR3: TGTGCCAGCAGCCATTTGGGCGACAATCAGCCCCAGCATTTT.

This rearrangement joins TRBV7-8 to TRBJ1-2; D may be TRBD1 (5 bases). Germline CDR1 is SGHVS and CDR2 is FQNEAQ. Trimming took off 0 bases at V and 6 bases at J, with 11 bases between the two ends. The CDR3 extends over 14 amino acids. The CDR3 nucleotides read TGTGCCAGCAGCTTAGCCTCAGGGAGGGATGGCTACACCTTC. Translated, it gives CASSLASGRDGYTF.

This chain uses TRBV7-9 with TRBJ1-1; the D gene is possibly TRBD1 (5 bases). The CDR3 runs 14 residues. Trimming removed 5 bases at V and 2 bases at J, with 12 bases between. The germline CDR1 and CDR2 sequences are SEHNR and FQNEAQ (reference sequence). This CDR3 reads CASSTPTGNTEAFF. DNA of the CDR3: TGTGCCAGCAGCACCCCTACAGGAAACACTGAAGCTTTCTTT.

The V gene is TRBV10-3, the J gene TRBJ2-5; 7 nucleotides agree with TRBD2. J was trimmed by 1 base and V by 4 bases; bases with no gene match: 9. The germline CDR1 and CDR2 sequences are ENHRY and SYGVKD. The CDR3 sequence is 16 residues long. In DNA, the CDR3 is TGTGCCATCAGTGTCGGCACTAGCGTGGGCCAAGAGACCCAGTACTTC. This codes for CAISVGTSVGQETQYF.

The DNA for the CDR3 is TGTGCCAGCAGCCAAGACTCCCGGAGCGAAAAACTGTTTTTT. This translates into CASSQDSRSEKLFF. This chain connects TRBV14 to TRBJ1-4; D not certain. The CDR3 covers 14 residues. Trimming left V 0 bases short and J 8 bases short, with 10 bases between. Germline CDR1 SGHDN, CDR2 FVKESK.

V gene TRBV25-1 combines with J gene TRBJ2-5; possible D gene TRBD1, 6 bases. Germline V gene sequence: CDR1 MGHDK, CDR2 SYGVNS. CDR3 length equals 16 residues. Trimming left V 6 bases short and J 5 bases short, with 22 bases between. The CDR3 here is CASSRYRGNTGETQYF. DNA for the CDR3: TGTGCCAGCAGCCGATACCGGGGAAACACAGGGGAGACCCAGTACTTC.

The rearrangement links TRBV29-1 to TRBJ2-1; 8 bases fit TRBD1. Per the germline V gene, CDR1 is SQVTM and CDR2 is ANQGSEA. The CDR3 spans 14 residues. The junction had 10 bases not matched to a gene; V was cut back by 6 bases and J by 6 bases. The CDR3 is CSVDSRGLSNEQFF. The CDR3 region has the DNA TGCAGCGTCGACAGCAGGGGGCTCTCCAATGAGCAGTTCTTC.

V gene TRBV29-1 combines with J gene TRBJ1-4; D unclear. The germline V gene has CDR1 SQVTM and CDR2 ANQGSEA. The CDR3 totals 12 residues. V was shortened by 4 bases and J by 2 bases, with 5 bases between the two germline ends. The CDR3 spells CSVGRTNEKLFF. CDR3 DNA: TGCAGCGTTGGCAGGACTAATGAAAAACTGTTTTTT.

The rearrangement links TRBV30 to TRBJ2-1; D unclear. Per germline, CDR1 GTSNPN and CDR2 SVGIG (reference sequence). The V gene lost 2 bases and the J gene lost 3 bases, with 8 bases spanning the gap. This CDR3 contains 13 residues. CDR3 bases: TGTGCCTGGAGTTCTGCGCGCTACAATGAGCAGTTCTTC. It codes for CAWSSARYNEQFF.

V gene TRBV6-2 or TRBV6-3 combines with J gene TRBJ2-1; the match to TRBD2 covers 8 bases. There are 15 residues in the CDR3. The V segment lost 4 bases and the J segment 12 bases; nucleotides outside the gene matches: 14. The germline V gene encodes CDR1 MNHEY and CDR2 SVGEGT. CDR3 amino acids: CASSSTSGSPKGQFF. The CDR3 coding sequence is TGTGCCAGCAGTTCCACCAGCGGGAGCCCAAAGGGGCAGTTCTTC.

The chain uses TRBV3-1 (or the pseudogene TRBV3-2) and TRBJ1-1; the match to TRBD1 covers 11 bases. The germline V gene has CDR1 LGHDT and CDR2 YNNKEL (reference sequence). Trimming took 4 bases from V and 5 from J; bases not matched to a gene: 6. The CDR3 spans 15 residues. The CDR3 DNA is TGTGCCAGCAGCCGCTTAGGGACAGGGGGGACTGAAGCTTTCTTT. Protein: CASSRLGTGGTEAFF.

The chain joins TRBV5-4 to TRBJ2-7; no definite D call. V dropped 0 bases and J dropped 2 bases, with 15 bases sitting between them. The CDR3 length is 16 residues. The germline V gene encodes CDR1 SGHNT and CDR2 YYREEE (reference sequence). CDR3 amino acids: CASSLDPRSEAYEQYF. The CDR3 bases are TGTGCCAGCAGCTTGGATCCACGGTCCGAGGCCTACGAGCAGTACTTC.

The genes are TRBV15 and TRBJ1-1, with 9 positions matching TRBD1. The CDR3 has 15 residues. V lost 7 bases to trimming and J lost 2 bases; unmatched junction nucleotides: 8. From germline, CDR1 is LNHNV and CDR2 YYDKDF (reference sequence). CDR3 coding DNA: TGTGCCACCAATGACAGGGGGTCGGATAACACTGAAGCTTTCTTT. Residues: CATNDRGSDNTEAFF.

There are a few counts of this clone. The V and J genes are TRBV9 and TRBJ1-3; 7 nucleotides line up with TRBD1. The CDR3 has 16 residues. Germline loops: CDR1 SGDLS, CDR2 YYNGEE. V shed 0 bases and J 7 bases; nucleotides not matched to a gene: 10. The CDR3 DNA is TGTGCCAGCAGCGTAGATGAGGGGGCGCGTAGTAACACCATATATTTT. Its protein is CASSVDEGARSNTIYF.